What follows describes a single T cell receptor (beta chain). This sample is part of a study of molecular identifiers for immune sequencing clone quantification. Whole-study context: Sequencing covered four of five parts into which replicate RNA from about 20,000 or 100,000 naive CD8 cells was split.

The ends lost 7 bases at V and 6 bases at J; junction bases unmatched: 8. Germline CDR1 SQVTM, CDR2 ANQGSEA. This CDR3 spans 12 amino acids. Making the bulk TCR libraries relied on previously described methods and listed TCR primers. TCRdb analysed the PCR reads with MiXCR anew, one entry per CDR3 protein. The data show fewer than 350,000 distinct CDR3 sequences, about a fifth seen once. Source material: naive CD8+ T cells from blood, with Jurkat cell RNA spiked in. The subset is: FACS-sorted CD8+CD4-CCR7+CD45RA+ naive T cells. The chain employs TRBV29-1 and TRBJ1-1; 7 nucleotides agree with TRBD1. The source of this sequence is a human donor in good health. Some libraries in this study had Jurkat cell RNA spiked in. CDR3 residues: CSAIHQGAEAFF. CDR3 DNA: TGCAGCGCCATCCATCAGGGGGCTGAAGCTTTCTTT.